The 18 T cell receptor beta chains reported below all come from one sample, sequenced in a study of CXCR3-negative and CXCR3-positive naive CD8 T cells. Study outcomes and limitations: Hydrophobicity was higher for TRB CDR3s found in CXCR3-positive naive cells than in CXCR3-negative naive cells.

With UMI labels, 5' RACE was used to prepare the TRB cDNA libraries. No DNA is given; TCRdb re-called the 5' RACE reads and lists each CDR3 protein once. The record lists some 150,000 distinct CDR3 sequences, of which the ten most abundant hold 0.41%. These receptors lack a known antigen. Specimen: naive CXCR3+ CD8+ T cells from blood. Noted subset: CD45RO-CCR7+CD27+CD95- naive CD8+ T cells expressing CXCR3 (TNR3+). The receptors shown here come from a human donor in good health. Some clones in this sample may be carry-over from other donors' samples.

The J gene is TRBJ2-7, the V gene TRBV29-1; there is no DNA to check the TCRdb D call of TRBD1. Germline-derived CDR1 and CDR2 are SQVTM and ANQGSEA. The CDR3 consists of 14 residues. CDR3 region: CSVEGGGGGYEQYF.

The CDR3 loop is CASSRGLGEETQYF. This chain links TRBV5-1 with TRBJ2-5; TCRdb names TRBD2, which stays unverified in the absence of DNA. The germline V gene has CDR1 SGHRS and CDR2 YFSETQ. The CDR3 spans 14 residues.

V is TRBV9 and J is TRBJ2-1; TCRdb lists TRBD2, though no DNA is available to test this call. Germline values: CDR1 SGDLS, CDR2 YYNGEE. This CDR3 has 18 amino acids. The CDR3 loop is CASSVGSGGAGFFNEQFF.

V is TRBV6-2 or TRBV6-3 and J is TRBJ2-5; no DNA is available, so the TRBD2 call from TCRdb remains unchecked. CDR3 length: 12 residues. Germline CDR1 and CDR2: MNHEY and SVGEGT. This CDR3 is CASSPLRETQYF.

The chain is built from TRBV21-1 and TRBJ2-1; absent DNA, TCRdb's TRBD1 call cannot be checked. TRBV21-1 has pseudogene status. CDR3 size: 13 residues. CDR3 sequence reads: CGGDWRTTNEQFF.

The rearrangement joins TRBV11-2 to TRBJ1-2; there is no DNA to check the TCRdb D call of TRBD1. The CDR3 runs to 12 residues. Per germline, CDR1 SGHAT and CDR2 FQNNGV. The CDR3 sequence is CASGGDHYGYTF. Filled out from reference TRBV11-2 and TRBJ1-2, the complete variable domain reads EAGVAQSPRYKIIEKRQSVAFWCNPISGHATLYWYQQILGQGPKLLIQFQNNGVVDDSQLPKDRFSAERLKGVDSTLKIQPAKLEDSAVYLCASGGDHYGYTFGSGTRLTVV.

This chain joins TRBV6-9 and TRBJ2-3. The CDR3 has 15 residues. Looked up from germline, CDR1 is MNHGY and CDR2 is SVAAGI. The CDR3 sequence: CASSYSRISTDTQYF.

The chain recombines TRBV2 with TRBJ2-5; the TRBD2 assignment by TCRdb is unverifiable without DNA. This CDR3 is built from 16 residues. Germline V gene lookup returns CDR1 SNHLY and CDR2 FYNNEI. CDR3: CASSVELAGLQETQYF.

The gene calls are TRBV10-3 and TRBJ2-1. From germline, CDR1 is ENHRY and CDR2 SYGVKD. The CDR3 sequence is 17 residues long. The CDR3 sequence: CAISEPMTTTFHNEQFF.

This chain links TRBV28 with TRBJ2-5. Germline values: CDR1 MDHEN, CDR2 SYDVKM. The CDR3 has 14 residues. This CDR3 reads CASSLFQDQETQYF.

The chain is built from TRBV19 and TRBJ1-1. The V gene's germline CDR1 is LNHDA and CDR2 SQIVND (reference sequence). This CDR3 comprises 12 residues. The CDR3 region is CASSIGWNEAFF.

J is TRBJ2-1 and V is TRBV7-3; TCRdb picks TRBD2, but there is no DNA to check that call. Germline assignment: CDR1 SGHTA and CDR2 FQGTGA. The CDR3 contains 15 residues. The CDR3 sequence: CASSLGAGGRNEQFF.

This chain uses TRBV2 with TRBJ2-3; TCRdb indicates TRBD2, and absent DNA this call remains unverified. Germline V gene lookup returns CDR1 SNHLY and CDR2 FYNNEI. CDR3 length: 17 residues. CDR3: CASSGYGGGASTDTQYF.

The CDR3 loop is CASSLGHTNYGYTF. This chain uses TRBV12-3 or TRBV12-4 with TRBJ1-2; the TCRdb call, TRBD1, lacks DNA for checking. CDR3 length: 14 residues.

This chain links TRBV20-1 with TRBJ2-1; TCRdb's D call of TRBD2 is untestable without DNA. CDR1 DFQATT and CDR2 SNEGSKA come from the germline V gene (reference sequence). CDR3 length: 15 residues. The CDR3 loop is CSARSGIRPYNEQFF.

This chain links TRBV28 with TRBJ2-7; TCRdb reports TRBD1, a call that lacks DNA to check it against. Per germline, CDR1 MDHEN and CDR2 SYDVKM. The CDR3 totals 16 residues. The chain's CDR3 is CASSPLYRDISYEQYF.

This chain connects TRBV2 to TRBJ1-5; TCRdb's D call of TRBD1 is untestable without DNA. The CDR3 sequence is 19 residues long. The germline V gene encodes CDR1 SNHLY and CDR2 FYNNEI. The CDR3 region is CASSEPRGVDRVSNQPQHF.

The V gene is TRBV27, the J gene TRBJ2-1; TCRdb's D call of TRBD1 is untestable without DNA. CDR1 is MNHEY, CDR2 SMNVEV, per germline (reference sequence). The CDR3 spans 12 residues. CDR3 amino acids: CASSLSTNEQFF.